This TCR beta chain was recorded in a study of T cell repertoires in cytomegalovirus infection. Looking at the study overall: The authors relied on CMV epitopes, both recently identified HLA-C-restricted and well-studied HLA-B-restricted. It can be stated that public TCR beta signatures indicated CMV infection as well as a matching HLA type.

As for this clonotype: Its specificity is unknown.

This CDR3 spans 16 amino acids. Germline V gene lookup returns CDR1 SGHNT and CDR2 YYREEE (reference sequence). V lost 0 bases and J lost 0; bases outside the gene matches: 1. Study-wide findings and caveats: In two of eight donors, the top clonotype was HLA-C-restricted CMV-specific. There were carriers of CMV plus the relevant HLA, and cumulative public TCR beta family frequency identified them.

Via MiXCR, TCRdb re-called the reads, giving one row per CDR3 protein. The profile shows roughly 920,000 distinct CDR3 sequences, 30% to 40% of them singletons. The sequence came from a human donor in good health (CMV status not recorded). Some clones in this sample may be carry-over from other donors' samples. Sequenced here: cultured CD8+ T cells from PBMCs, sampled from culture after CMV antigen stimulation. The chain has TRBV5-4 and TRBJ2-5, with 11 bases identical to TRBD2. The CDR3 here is CASSLASGGYQETQYF. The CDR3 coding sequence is TGTGCCAGCAGCTTGGCTAGCGGGGGGTACCAAGAGACCCAGTACTTC.